This T cell receptor beta chain derives from a study of T cell repertoires in cytomegalovirus infection. Study summary: An indication of both CMV infection and matching HLA type came from public TCR beta signatures.

Via MiXCR, TCRdb re-called the reads, giving one row per CDR3 protein. The repertoire holds roughly 130,000 distinct CDR3 sequences, with roughly 9% as singletons. The CDR3 has 12 residues. The germline gives CDR1 SEHNR, CDR2 FQNEAQ (reference sequence). V shed 8 bases, J shed 10 bases, and the junction held 6 bases outside the gene matches. This TCR was recovered from a human donor in good health (CMV status not recorded). Some clones in this sample may be carry-over from other donors' samples. Sequenced sample: PBMCs. The chain joins TRBV7-9 to TRBJ2-1; 9 bases match TRBD1. The CDR3 region has the DNA TGTGCCAGCGAGGGACAGGGAACGGAGCAGTTCTTC. It codes for CASEGQGTEQFF.